This TCR beta chain was captured by sequencing in a study of cytomegalovirus exposure and HLA in healthy donors. The study, taken as a whole, reports: A later analysis reportedly identified an Asian-associated ancestry cluster as carrying fewer N-insertions than the roughly 700-donor mean. A previous analysis found most TCR beta V segments productive roughly 87% or roughly 30% of the time. Reports indicated that the classifier achieved high specificity and sensitivity in diagnosing cytomegalovirus status.

Unmatched junction bases numbered 3, after V lost 2 bases and J lost 0 bases. The CDR3 length is 15 residues. Germline CDR1 reads SGHTS; CDR2 reads YDEGEE. The primer mix had 60 Vbeta and 13 Jbeta primers. Per the study methods: A later analysis counted 80 million or so unique TCR beta chains, around 10 million shared. The protocol was immunoSEQ multiplex PCR, while the TCRdb copy is restricted to in-frame clones and leaves out a portion. The DNA was the basis for D and trimming; V, J and clone size are from that table. The sample holds 150,000 to 200,000 clones, 60% to 80% seen once. This clone has more than one count but fewer than ten. Its antigen remains unknown.

This sequence joins TRBV5-8 and TRBJ2-3, with 7 bases that match TRBD2. Sequenced: PBMCs. The clonotype originates from a woman aged 35 to 49 in good health and CMV-seropositive. Here the CDR3 DNA reads TGTGCCAGCAGCTTAGGACTAGTCAGCACAGATACGCAGTATTTT. Amino acids: CASSLGLVSTDTQYF. Using reference TRBV5-8 and TRBJ2-3 for the parts outside the CDR3, the full variable domain is EAGVTQSPTHLIKTRGQQATLRCSPISGHTSVYWYQQALGLGLQFLLWYDEGEERNRGNFPPRFSGRQFPNYSSELNVNALELEDSALYLCASSLGLVSTDTQYFGPGTRLTVL.